The T cell receptor (beta chain) described here comes from a study of identical twins. MiXCR was run by TCRdb on the 5' RACE reads, yielding one entry per CDR3 protein. The sample carries fewer than 250,000 distinct CDR3 sequences, approximately 8% recorded once. No donor was unhealthy or non-Caucasian. This CDR3 region has 12 residues. Trimming stripped 6 bases from V and 6 bases from J, with 10 bases between. Germline CDR1 reads SGHAT; CDR2 reads FQNNGV. In addition, the sample was reused for a study of yellow fever vaccine responses in identical twins.

This clonotype was sampled from a woman aged 18-29 years in good health. Sequenced: CD8+ T cells sorted from blood. The chain has TRBV11-2 and TRBJ2-3; D gene unclear. In DNA, the CDR3 is TGTGCCAGCAGTCAGGAGAGGGATACGCAGTATTTT. This sequence encodes CASSQERDTQYF.